This TCR beta chain was identified in a study of CD8 T cells in ankylosing spondylitis. Overall study findings and caveats: Within ankylosing spondylitis blood, a TCR beta motif made up of under 10 highly homologous variants appeared to be characteristic.

This CDR3 comprises 13 residues. Germline V gene lookup returns CDR1 MNHEY and CDR2 SMNVEV (reference sequence). With 7 bases removed from V and 7 bases from J, the gap between germline ends came to 11 bases. TCRdb re-called the 5' RACE reads through MiXCR, storing one row per CDR3 protein. This repertoire shows 130,000 or so distinct CDR3 sequences, roughly 18% found once; its top ten account for 33%. As concerns this clonotype: What it binds is not known.

The material sequenced was blood, either unsorted or a sorted T cell fraction (not recorded which). V is TRBV27 and J is TRBJ1-6; D gene ambiguous. This TCR came from a male donor with ankylosing spondylitis. Written as DNA, the CDR3 is TGTGCCAGCAATAACCTGGGGAATTCACCCCTCCACTTT. Translating gives CASNNLGNSPLHF.